The sequence of this T cell receptor (beta chain) was determined in a study of CD8+CD57+ T cells in acquired aplastic anemia. Study details: Sequencing produced an average of roughly 11 million reads per healthy donor for CD4+ cells. Notes on the study in general: There were twenty-nine CD8+ CDR3 sequences that occurred in both patients and controls.

CDR3 and TCR beta VDJ profiling relied on a genomic DNA template. Each CDR3 protein is one row after TCRdb ran MiXCR on the reads. The table includes about 81,000 distinct CDR3 sequences, approximately 46% detected once. At least ten counts were recorded for this clonotype. Its specificity is unknown. This CDR3 spans 14 amino acids. With 0 bases removed from V and 2 bases from J, the gap between germline ends came to 8 bases. CDR1 and CDR2 from the germline V gene are SGHDN and FVKESK. This TCR came from a human donor in good health, serving as a control. The sample taken for sequencing was sorted CD4+, CD8+, or CD8+CD57+ T cells (not recorded which) from PBMCs. V and J are TRBV14 and TRBJ2-7; D unresolved. This chain's CDR3 is CASSQDLRAYEQYF. CDR3 in DNA: TGTGCCAGCAGCCAAGACCTCCGGGCCTACGAGCAGTACTTC.